This TCR beta chain derives from a study of shared clonotypes between healthy human individuals. About the research overall: Aged 18 to 49, the donors were two women and a few men.

Using around 180 ng DNA, 25,000 to 35,000 T cell genomes, the sorted-subset replicate PCRs were run. Authors' processing steps: Because ImmunoSEQ provided only junction sequences with no quality scores, the filtering differed. Measured with immunoSEQ multiplex PCR; TCRdb has only the in-frame clones, and not every one. The V and J calls and clone size were taken over from that table, and D and trimming were inferred from the DNA. The table shows 1.6 million or so clones, with 98% occurring only once. A word on this clone: Other nucleotide sequences in the sample specify the same CDR3.

This receptor was identified in a man aged 25-45 years in good health. The sample comprised naive CD4+ T cells sorted from blood. Subset defined: CD45RA+ positively selected.

CDR3 DNA: TGTGCCAGCAGTTTACTTGGCAGGGGGGACAATCAGCCCCAGCATTTT. Translated, it gives CASSLLGRGDNQPQHF. The chain uses TRBV28 and TRBJ1-5; 7 bases align to TRBD1. The germline V gene has CDR1 MDHEN and CDR2 SYDVKM. The CDR3 has 16 amino acids. Unmatched junction bases numbered 7, after V lost 2 bases and J lost 3 bases.